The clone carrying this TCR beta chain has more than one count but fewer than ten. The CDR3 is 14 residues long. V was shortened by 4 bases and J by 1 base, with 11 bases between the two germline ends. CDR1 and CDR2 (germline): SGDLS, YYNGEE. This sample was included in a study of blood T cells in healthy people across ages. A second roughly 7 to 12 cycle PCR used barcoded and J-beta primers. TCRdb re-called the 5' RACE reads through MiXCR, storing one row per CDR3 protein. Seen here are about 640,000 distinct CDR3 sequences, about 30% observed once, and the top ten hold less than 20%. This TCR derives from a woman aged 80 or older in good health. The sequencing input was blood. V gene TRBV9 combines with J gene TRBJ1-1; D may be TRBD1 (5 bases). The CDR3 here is CASSLQDKNTEAFF. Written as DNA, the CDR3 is TGTGCCAGCAGCCTTCAGGACAAGAACACTGAAGCTTTCTTT. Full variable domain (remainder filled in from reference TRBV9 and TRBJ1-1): DSGVTQTPKHLITATGQRVTLRCSPRSGDLSVYWYQQSLDQGLQFLIQYYNGEERAKGNILERFSAQQFPDLHSELNLSSLELGDSALYFCASSLQDKNTEAFFGQGTRLTVV.